Below, 31 T cell receptor beta chains from the same sample are listed, as sequenced in a study of blood T cell repertoires in COVID-19. Method: immunoSEQ multiplex PCR; TCRdb's copy keeps in-frame clones and lacks some. This sample carries around 16,000 clones, nearly 90% of them seen once, and the ten largest clones take around half. The sample consisted of peripheral blood. The source of these receptors is a human donor in a cohort sampled during active COVID-19.

The rearrangement links TRBV3-1 (or the pseudogene TRBV3-2) to TRBJ1-2, with a weak D call TRBD1 (6 bases). The CDR3 spans 18 residues. V was shortened by 0 bases and J by 1 base, with 18 bases between the two germline ends. CDR1 is LGHDT, CDR2 YNNKEL, per germline (reference sequence). CDR3: CASSQDWTDAAFNYGYTF. CDR3 in DNA: TGTGCCAGCAGCCAAGATTGGACAGACGCCGCCTTTAACTATGGCTACACCTTC.

The chain has TRBV25-1 and TRBJ2-2; unclear D gene. Deletions cut 4 bases from V and 6 bases from J, with 6 bases between. Germline CDR1 is MGHDK and CDR2 is SYGVNS. This CDR3 region has 12 residues. The CDR3 is CASSVAPGELFF. DNA for the CDR3: TGTGCCAGCAGTGTCGCGCCCGGGGAGCTGTTTTTT.

The chain couples TRBV6-4 to TRBJ2-3; D possibly corresponds to TRBD2 (7 bases). Trimming left V 2 bases short and J 0 bases short, with 9 bases between. Germline lookup yields CDR1 MRHNA and CDR2 SNTAGT. The length of the CDR3 is 15 residues. As DNA, the CDR3 is TGTGCCAGCAGTGACGAGGGGGGGAGCACAGATACGCAGTATTTT. As protein: CASSDEGGSTDTQYF.

The rearrangement links TRBV5-1 to TRBJ2-3; 11 nucleotides agree with TRBD2. The germline CDR1 and CDR2 sequences are SGHRS and YFSETQ. CDR3 size: 16 residues. V was clipped by 4 bases and J by 3 bases; unmatched bases: 7. CDR3: CASSDGTSGSTDTQYF. The CDR3 coding sequence is TGCGCCAGCAGCGACGGGACTAGCGGTTCGACAGATACGCAGTATTTT.

The gene calls are TRBV10-3 and TRBJ1-6, with 9 nucleotides matching TRBD1. The CDR3 contains 15 residues. Germline CDR1 is ENHRY and CDR2 is SYGVKD. Trimming at V came to 5 bases and at J to 6 bases, leaving 5 bases not matched to a gene. In DNA, the CDR3 is TGTGCCATCAGTTATAGGACAGGGGTTAATTCACCCCTCCACTTT. This codes for CAISYRTGVNSPLHF.

The J gene is TRBJ2-1, the V gene TRBV25-1, with D possibly being TRBD2 (5 bases). Germline V CDR1 and CDR2: MGHDK, SYGVNS. The CDR3 is 16 residues long. V was clipped by 3 bases and J by 0 bases, with 12 bases between them. The CDR3 is CASSDNWGVSYNEQFF. CDR3 DNA sequence: TGTGCCAGCAGTGATAACTGGGGAGTCTCCTACAATGAGCAGTTCTTC.

In this sample, this clone is medium-sized (0.01 to 0.1%). In DNA form, the CDR3 reads TGTGCCAGCAGCACCGGGACAGGGTCTTCCCCCCTCCACTTT. It specifies CASSTGTGSSPLHF. The rearrangement uses TRBV2 and TRBJ1-6; 9 nucleotides align to TRBD1. J gave up 13 bases and V 6 bases, and 10 bases lay outside the gene matches. Germline CDR1 and CDR2: SNHLY and FYNNEI. The CDR3 spans 14 residues.

The chain couples TRBV19 to TRBJ1-1; 8 nucleotides match TRBD1. Germline assignment: CDR1 LNHDA and CDR2 SQIVND (reference sequence). Unmatched junction bases numbered 3, after V lost 7 bases and J lost 2 bases. This CDR3 region has 13 residues. CDR3 bases: TGTGCCAGTAAAGGACAGGGCAACACTGAAGCTTTCTTT. Its protein is CASKGQGNTEAFF.

CDR3 sequence reads: CASKGDSAGNTIYF. Written as DNA, the CDR3 is TGTGCCAGCAAGGGCGACAGTGCCGGAAACACCATATATTTT. The rearrangement links TRBV2 to TRBJ1-3; tentatively, D is TRBD1 (5 bases). Trimming shortened V by 7 bases and J by 4 bases, and 14 bases separated the two germline ends. The CDR3 totals 14 residues. Per the germline V gene, CDR1 is SNHLY and CDR2 is FYNNEI.

Notes on this clone: Germline is not matched at one junction end, which may reflect a read error. The chain uses TRBV6-1 and TRBJ2-1, with 9 nucleotides matching TRBD2. The V gene's germline CDR1 is MNHNS and CDR2 SASEGT. The CDR3 contains 14 residues. CDR3 bases: TGTGCCAGCAGTAAAGCGGGGGGACCACGGGGGCAGTTCTTC. It yields the protein CASSKAGGPRGQFF.

The chain uses TRBV2 and TRBJ2-7; possible D gene TRBD1, 6 bases. This CDR3 comprises 14 residues. V lost 3 bases, J lost 3 bases, and 12 bases lay in between. Germline assignment: CDR1 SNHLY and CDR2 FYNNEI. Here the CDR3 reads CASSELQGFYEQYF. The CDR3 region has the DNA TGTGCCAGCAGTGAGTTACAGGGATTCTACGAGCAGTACTTC.

The J gene is TRBJ1-4, the V gene TRBV19, with a weak D call TRBD1 (6 bases). The CDR3 covers 15 residues. The germline V and J ends were trimmed by 5 bases and 12 bases, with 22 bases remaining between them. Germline V gene lookup returns CDR1 LNHDA and CDR2 SQIVND (reference sequence). The CDR3 DNA reads as TGTGCCAGTAGTCCCCCGAGAGGGGGACCTGAGGAACTGTTTTTT. As protein: CASSPPRGGPEELFF.

The V call is TRBV24-1, the J call TRBJ2-7; no clear D gene. Per the germline V gene, CDR1 is KGHDR and CDR2 is SFDVKD. The CDR3 covers 12 residues. The germline V and J ends were trimmed by 2 bases and 3 bases, with 4 bases remaining between them. The CDR3 bases are TGTGCCACCAGTGATTCTAGCTACGAGCAGTACTTC. It encodes CATSDSSYEQYF.

The rearrangement links TRBV10-2 to TRBJ2-5, with D possibly being TRBD1 (6 bases). Trimming removed 0 bases from V and 5 bases from J, with 13 bases in between. CDR1 is WSHSY and CDR2 is SAAADI in the germline V gene. The length of the CDR3 is 15 residues. Here the CDR3 reads CASSESGQPGETQYF. CDR3 nucleotides: TGCGCCAGCAGTGAGTCTGGACAGCCTGGGGAGACCCAGTACTTC.

The chain has TRBV3-1 (or the pseudogene TRBV3-2) and TRBJ2-5, with 7 bases identical to TRBD2. The CDR3 consists of 15 residues. Germline loops: CDR1 LGHDT, CDR2 YNNKEL (reference sequence). J lost 1 base, V lost 1 base, and 3 bases had no gene match. The CDR3 sequence: CASSQGSGGQETQYF. Here the CDR3 DNA reads TGTGCCAGCAGCCAAGGATCGGGGGGCCAAGAGACCCAGTACTTC.

V gene TRBV7-2 combines with J gene TRBJ2-3, with D maybe TRBD2 (7 bases). V was cut by 5 bases and J by 5 bases, with 14 bases left in between. The CDR3 runs to 14 residues. Germline-derived CDR1 and CDR2 are SGHTA and FQGNSA. Here the CDR3 DNA reads TGTGCCAGCAGCCGGACTAGAGGGGGAGATACGCAGTATTTT. It translates to CASSRTRGGDTQYF.

V and J are TRBV12-5 and TRBJ2-1; 8 bases align to TRBD1. There are 17 residues in the CDR3. Germline V gene lookup returns CDR1 LGHNT and CDR2 FRNRAP. J lost 3 bases, V lost 0 bases, and 7 bases had no gene match. The CDR3 DNA is TGTGCTAGTGGTTTGGTGTTACAGGGGGAGCTCTACAATGAGCAGTTCTTC. It yields the protein CASGLVLQGELYNEQFF.

This chain connects TRBV5-1 to TRBJ2-1; 8 bases are shared with TRBD1. The junction had 3 bases not matched to a gene; V was cut back by 0 bases and J by 7 bases. The CDR3 is 14 amino acids. CDR1 is SGHRS, CDR2 YFSETQ, per germline. The CDR3 protein is CASSLVDRGNEQFF. The CDR3 DNA follows: TGCGCCAGCAGCTTGGTCGACAGGGGTAATGAGCAGTTCTTC.

V and J are TRBV5-6 and TRBJ1-6; 8 nucleotides align to TRBD1. V shed 2 bases, J shed 13 bases, and the junction held 5 bases outside the gene matches. Germline V gene lookup returns CDR1 SGHDT and CDR2 YYEEEE. The CDR3 totals 13 residues. CDR3: CASSFTQGGPLHF. The DNA of the CDR3 is TGTGCCAGCAGCTTTACACAGGGGGGCCCCCTCCACTTT.

The genes are TRBV9 and TRBJ1-1; no firm D call. V gave up 4 bases and J gave up 0 bases, with 16 bases separating them. The length of the CDR3 is 16 residues. Germline V gene sequence: CDR1 SGDLS, CDR2 YYNGEE. The CDR3 nucleotides read TGTGCCAGCAGCCCCCGCGGGAAAGCAATGAACACTGAAGCTTTCTTT. This translates into CASSPRGKAMNTEAFF.

The chain employs TRBV13 and TRBJ1-2, with TRBD1 matching 12 bases. Germline CDR1 is PRHDT and CDR2 is FYEKMQ (reference sequence). Trimming at V came to 5 bases and at J to 6 bases, leaving 10 bases not matched to a gene. The CDR3 has 16 residues. CDR3 in amino acids: CASSVGTGGFRDGYTF. CDR3 DNA: TGTGCCAGCAGCGTGGGGACAGGGGGCTTCAGAGATGGCTACACCTTC.

The J gene is TRBJ1-4, the V gene TRBV4-2; 7 bases agree with TRBD1. Germline V gene data show CDR1 as LGHNA and CDR2 as YNFKEQ. Trimming took 0 bases from V and 5 from J; bases not matched to a gene: 9. The CDR3 extends over 17 amino acids. The CDR3 here is CASSQDRTGTVNEKLFF. DNA for the CDR3: TGTGCCAGCAGCCAAGATAGAACCGGGACAGTAAATGAAAAACTGTTTTTT.

This CDR3 is CASSFYSGAVTGELFF. CDR3 nucleotides: TGTGCCAGCAGCTTTTATAGCGGGGCGGTCACCGGGGAGCTGTTTTTT. V is TRBV9 and J is TRBJ2-2, with 8 positions matching TRBD2. Germline CDR1 and CDR2: SGDLS and YYNGEE. CDR3 size: 16 residues. Trimming took 4 bases from V and 4 from J; bases not matched to a gene: 9.

This chain connects TRBV7-2 to TRBJ1-2, with TRBD1 matching over 11 bases. The CDR3 loop spans 16 amino acids. J gave up 7 bases and V 2 bases, and 9 bases lay outside the gene matches. In germline, CDR1 is SGHTA, CDR2 FQGNSA. CDR3: CASSLQPGQGAVGYTF. As DNA, the CDR3 is TGTGCCAGCAGCTTACAACCAGGACAGGGGGCGGTTGGCTACACCTTC.

This chain uses TRBV7-8 with TRBJ2-3, with 16 bases matching TRBD2. Germline CDR1 SGHVS, CDR2 FQNEAQ. This CDR3 region has 18 residues. The V segment lost 0 bases and the J segment 3 bases; nucleotides outside the gene matches: 3. CDR3 residues: CASSLAGLAGGRTDTQYF. CDR3 nucleotide sequence: TGTGCCAGCAGCTTAGCGGGACTAGCGGGGGGGCGGACAGATACGCAGTATTTT.

The rearrangement joins TRBV11-2 to TRBJ1-4, with D perhaps TRBD1 (6 bases). V was shortened by 1 base and J by 8 bases, with 8 bases between the two germline ends. The germline V gene has CDR1 SGHAT and CDR2 FQNNGV. The CDR3 contains 13 residues. CDR3 in DNA: TGTGCCAGCAGCTTAGTGGGGGCAGAAAAACTGTTTTTT. Translated, it gives CASSLVGAEKLFF.

The sample holds one count of this clone. V is TRBV11-2 and J is TRBJ2-5; the match to TRBD1 covers 9 bases. With V trimmed by 5 bases and J by 4 bases, 8 bases remained unmatched. Germline V gene data show CDR1 as SGHAT and CDR2 as FQNNGV. CDR3 length: 15 amino acids. CDR3 DNA sequence: TGTGCCAGCAGCCACAATCAGGGACAGGGAGAGACCCAGTACTTC. The encoded protein is CASSHNQGQGETQYF. The full variable domain, with the rest looked up from reference TRBV11-2 and TRBJ2-5, is EAGVAQSPRYKIIEKRQSVAFWCNPISGHATLYWYQQILGQGPKLLIQFQNNGVVDDSQLPKDRFSAERLKGVDSTLKIQPAKLEDSAVYLCASSHNQGQGETQYFGPGTRLLVL.

The chain links TRBV5-1 to TRBJ1-5; 7 nucleotides align to TRBD1. V lost 4 bases to trimming and J lost 6 bases; unmatched junction nucleotides: 10. Germline values: CDR1 SGHRS, CDR2 YFSETQ. CDR3 length equals 15 residues. The CDR3 nucleotides are TGCGCCAGCAGCCCTCAGGGGGGAGGTGGTCAGCCCCAGCATTTT. As protein: CASSPQGGGGQPQHF.

The genes are TRBV3-1 (or the pseudogene TRBV3-2) and TRBJ2-7, with 7 bases matching TRBD2. The CDR3 is 16 residues long. The V segment lost 4 bases and the J segment 6 bases; nucleotides outside the gene matches: 15. Germline CDR1 and CDR2: LGHDT and YNNKEL (reference sequence). The DNA of the CDR3 is TGTGCCAGCAGCCCAGGGCGGGGGACGTCGAGAGGCGAGCAGTACTTC. Residues: CASSPGRGTSRGEQYF.

Only a few counts were recorded for this clone. V is TRBV7-2 and J is TRBJ1-2; possibly TRBD1 for D (6 bases). Looked up from germline, CDR1 is SGHTA and CDR2 is FQGNSA. The CDR3 has 12 residues. Trimming took off 5 bases at V and 5 bases at J, with 9 bases between the two ends. This chain's CDR3 is CASSPQGYGYTF. The CDR3 DNA reads TGTGCCAGCAGCCCCCAGGGGTATGGCTACACCTTC.

This clone was counted once. The V call is TRBV5-6, the J call TRBJ1-2; no definite D call. The germline V and J ends were trimmed by 6 bases and 2 bases, with 14 bases remaining between them. CDR1 and CDR2 from the germline V gene are SGHDT and YYEEEE. This CDR3 spans 14 amino acids. The CDR3 DNA reads as TGTGCCAGCACCCTGGAGGTCAGAAACTATGGCTACACCTTC. Its translation is CASTLEVRNYGYTF.